One sample yielded the 27 T cell receptor beta chains listed below, sequenced in a study of metastatic and nonmetastatic thyroid tumors. TCRdb re-analyzed the PCR reads through MiXCR. This table holds some 33,000 clones, 17% found once. Among the patients, none had received any treatment before thyroid surgery. Sequencing was carried out using blood. All receptors come from a female donor with papillary thyroid cancer or a benign thyroid nodule (not recorded which). Some clones in this sample may be carry-over from other donors' samples.

This clone was detected ten times or more. The chain recombines TRBV7-4 with TRBJ1-5; 8 bases are shared with TRBD1. Per germline, CDR1 SGHVT and CDR2 SQSDAQ. J gave up 7 bases and V 5 bases, and 16 bases lay outside the gene matches. The CDR3 is 17 amino acids. The CDR3 sequence is CASSGADRDPIHQPQHF. The CDR3 coding sequence is TGTGCCAGCAGCGGCGCGGACAGGGACCCTATTCACCAGCCCCAGCATTTT. Combining the CDR3 with reference TRBV7-4 and TRBJ1-5 gives the whole variable domain GAGVSQSPRYKVAKRGRDVALRCDSISGHVTLYWYRQTLGQGSEVLTYSQSDAQRDKSGRPSGRFSAERPERSVSTLKIQRTEQGDSAVYLCASSGADRDPIHQPQHFGDGTRLSIL.

The V call is TRBV6-9, the J call TRBJ2-5, with 13 bases matching TRBD2. The CDR3 is 16 residues long. J lost 8 bases, V lost 0 bases, and 6 bases had no gene match. In germline, CDR1 is MNHGY, CDR2 SVAAGI. DNA of the CDR3: TGTGCCAGCAGTTATTCCGGGACTAGCGGGACAGATACCCAGTACTTC. Translated: CASSYSGTSGTDTQYF.

This clone was counted many times. Other nucleotide sequences from this sample produce the same CDR3. The chain carries TRBV28 and TRBJ2-2, with 12 bases that match TRBD2. This CDR3 has 18 amino acids. Germline CDR1 is MDHEN and CDR2 is SYDVKM. V was clipped by 2 bases and J by 0 bases; unmatched bases: 4. The DNA of the CDR3 is TGTGCCAGCAGTTTACTCGGACTAGCGGGGACGAACACCGGGGAGCTGTTTTTT. It codes for CASSLLGLAGTNTGELFF.

This clone counts as medium-sized. V is TRBV6-1 and J is TRBJ1-2; a possible D gene is TRBD1 (6 bases). Germline V gives CDR1 MNHNS, CDR2 SASEGT. The CDR3 totals 13 residues. Trimming stripped 7 bases from V and 5 bases from J, with 14 bases between. Written as DNA, the CDR3 is TGTGCCAGCATTAAAACGGGACAATATGGCTACACCTTC. Amino acids: CASIKTGQYGYTF.

This clone was detected many times. The CDR3 sequence: CASSWGDSSGANVLTF. As DNA, the CDR3 is TGTGCCAGCAGTTGGGGCGATAGCTCTGGGGCCAACGTCCTGACTTTC. This chain joins TRBV27 and TRBJ2-6, with D perhaps TRBD1 (5 bases). Trimming took off 4 bases at V and 0 bases at J, with 10 bases between the two ends. The CDR3 spans 16 residues. Germline V gene data show CDR1 as MNHEY and CDR2 as SMNVEV (reference sequence).

This clone was recorded many times. The chain carries TRBV20-1 and TRBJ2-3; TRBD2 matches 11 bases. The CDR3 runs to 17 residues. V was pared by 3 bases and J by 5 bases, with 13 bases of the junction left unmatched. Germline assignment: CDR1 DFQATT and CDR2 SNEGSKA (reference sequence). In DNA form, the CDR3 reads TGCAGTGCTAGCCCCCTGCTTTTAGCGGGGGGGTTAGATACGCAGTATTTT. Amino acid sequence: CSASPLLLAGGLDTQYF.

The V call is TRBV7-8, the J call TRBJ2-7, with 9 nucleotides matching TRBD2. Germline V lookup: CDR1 SGHVS, CDR2 FQNEAQ. CDR3 length equals 15 residues. With V trimmed by 5 bases and J by 3 bases, 8 bases remained unmatched. The CDR3 sequence: CASSDVAGDVYEQYF. CDR3 sequence (DNA): TGTGCCAGCAGCGACGTAGCGGGAGACGTCTACGAGCAGTACTTC. The whole variable domain, remainder taken from reference TRBV7-8 and TRBJ2-7, is GAGVSQSPRYKVAKRGQDVALRCDPISGHVSLFWYQQALGQGPEFLTYFQNEAQLDKSGLPSDRFFAERPEGSVSTLKIQRTQQEDSAVYLCASSDVAGDVYEQYFGPGTRLTVT.

This sequence joins TRBV20-1 and TRBJ1-2; TRBD1 matches 7 bases. The CDR3 totals 13 residues. V lost 6 bases and J lost 8; bases outside the gene matches: 12. Germline V gene sequence: CDR1 DFQATT, CDR2 SNEGSKA (reference sequence). The DNA for the CDR3 is TGCAGTGCCATCCCGTCAGGGGGTTGGGGCTACACCTTC. As protein: CSAIPSGGWGYTF.

This clone came up many times. The V gene is TRBV7-9, the J gene TRBJ1-5; D perhaps matches TRBD1 (6 bases). Trimming cost V 10 bases and J 2 bases, with 12 bases left between them. The CDR3 is 13 residues long. The germline gives CDR1 SEHNR, CDR2 FQNEAQ (reference sequence). The CDR3 region is CAKYRACNQPQHF. Written as DNA, the CDR3 is TGTGCCAAATACAGGGCGTGCAATCAGCCCCAGCATTTT.

This clone was counted many times. A much larger clone lies a single base off, so this may be a read error. Other DNA variants within this sample encode the same CDR3. The chain links TRBV24-1 to TRBJ2-1; TRBD2 matches at 12 bases. The CDR3 spans 16 residues. Per the germline V gene, CDR1 is KGHDR and CDR2 is SFDVKD. The CDR3 nucleotides read TGCGCCACCAGTGATCTAGCGGGGGGGCTTTACAATGAGCAGTTCTTC. Amino acids: CATSDLAGGLYNEQFF.

This clone occurred many times. The DNA of the CDR3 is TGTGCCAGCAGTTTACGTAGGGACACTGAAGCTTTCTTT. This encodes CASSLRRDTEAFF. This chain links TRBV27 with TRBJ1-1, with D uncertain. Germline V gives CDR1 MNHEY, CDR2 SMNVEV (reference sequence). V was clipped by 2 bases and J by 3 bases, with 7 bases between them. The CDR3 sequence is 13 residues long.

This clone is deemed medium-sized. CDR3 amino acids: CASSFGGDSYEQYF. In DNA, the CDR3 is TGTGCCAGCAGTTTTGGGGGAGACTCCTACGAGCAGTACTTC. The gene calls are TRBV12-3 or TRBV12-4 and TRBJ2-7; either TRBD1 or TRBD2 may supply D (5 bases each). The CDR3 consists of 14 residues. The V end was cut by 3 bases, the J end by 0 bases, with 9 bases between.

This clone showed up many times. V gene TRBV11-2 combines with J gene TRBJ2-5; 8 bases align to TRBD1. V was pared by 4 bases and J by 5 bases, with 3 bases of the junction left unmatched. The V gene's germline CDR1 is SGHAT and CDR2 FQNNGV. The CDR3 covers 13 residues. DNA for the CDR3: TGTGCCAGCAGCTCGGACAGGGTGGAGACCCAGTACTTC. Translating gives CASSSDRVETQYF.

This clone was picked up many times. The CDR3 DNA reads TGCGCCAGCAGTGATAGCACAGGGAAGGGTGGGGATGAGCAGTTCTTC. Translation: CASSDSTGKGGDEQFF. The chain employs TRBV10-1 and TRBJ2-1, with a possible D match to TRBD1 (6 bases). The length of the CDR3 is 16 residues. Germline V gene lookup returns CDR1 WNHNN and CDR2 SYGVQD (reference sequence). Trimming left V 3 bases short and J 8 bases short, with 20 bases between.

This clone is labeled medium-sized. J is TRBJ2-7 and V is TRBV5-1; 12 nucleotides line up with TRBD2. The CDR3 consists of 14 residues. Germline CDR1 is SGHRS and CDR2 is YFSETQ. The trim removed 4 bases at V and 3 bases at J, leaving 2 bases unmatched. The DNA for the CDR3 is TGCGCCAGCAGCAAGGGACTAGCGGGCTACGAGCAGTACTTC. Translating gives CASSKGLAGYEQYF. Full variable domain (outside the CDR3, taken from reference TRBV5-1 and TRBJ2-7): KAGVTQTPRYLIKTRGQQVTLSCSPISGHRSVSWYQQTPGQGLQFLFEYFSETQRNKGNFPGRFSGRQFSNSRSEMNVSTLELGDSALYLCASSKGLAGYEQYFGPGTRLTVT.

This clone occurred many times. The sample has other DNA sequences that encode this CDR3 too. The V call is TRBV7-2, the J call TRBJ2-5, with 9 bases lining up with TRBD2. The CDR3 spans 16 residues. V was pared by 5 bases and J by 5 bases, with 12 bases of the junction left unmatched. CDR1 is SGHTA and CDR2 is FQGNSA in the germline V gene. CDR3 residues: CASSPGSGAGGETQYF. CDR3 DNA sequence: TGTGCCAGCAGCCCCGGATCAGGCGCGGGGGGGGAGACCCAGTACTTC.

In this sample, this clone turned up a few times. Just one base apart from a much larger clone, this may be a read error. The chain joins TRBV11-1 to TRBJ2-1; TRBD1 or TRBD2 may be the D gene (5 bases each). From germline, CDR1 is SGHAT and CDR2 FQDESV (reference sequence). The CDR3 consists of 15 residues. CDR3 sequence: CASSLATSRGNGQFF. CDR3 coding DNA: TGTGCCAGCAGCTTAGCAACTAGTAGGGGCAATGGGCAGTTCTTC.

The sample holds many counts of this clone. The chain couples TRBV6-1 to TRBJ2-3; D unresolved. Trimming removed 8 bases at V and 4 bases at J, with 22 bases between. This CDR3 spans 16 amino acids. CDR1 MNHNS and CDR2 SASEGT come from the germline V gene. CDR3: CASRRNRAQPPDTQYF. The CDR3 coding sequence is TGTGCCAGCCGTAGAAACCGGGCCCAACCCCCAGATACGCAGTATTTT.

This clone was observed at least ten times. V gene TRBV4-1 combines with J gene TRBJ2-7, with D tentatively TRBD1 (6 bases). The CDR3 sequence is 14 residues long. Trimming removed 3 bases from V and 3 bases from J, with 12 bases in between. Per germline, CDR1 MGHRA and CDR2 YSYEKL. The CDR3 sequence: CASSHSGADYEQYF. The CDR3 DNA is TGCGCCAGCAGCCACTCAGGGGCGGACTACGAGCAGTACTTC.

This clone occurred many times. The rearrangement uses TRBV7-8 and TRBJ2-2, with 8 bases aligning to TRBD1. The CDR3 is 14 amino acids. Germline-derived CDR1 and CDR2 are SGHVS and FQNEAQ. V shed 5 bases, J shed 6 bases, and the junction held 5 bases outside the gene matches. This chain's CDR3 is CASSMTQGAGELFF. CDR3 sequence (DNA): TGTGCCAGCAGCATGACACAGGGGGCCGGGGAGCTGTTTTTT.

The rearrangement joins TRBV7-2 to TRBJ1-6; D gene unclear. The V end lost 5 bases, the J end lost 7 bases, and 12 bases lay between the germline ends. The germline CDR1 and CDR2 sequences are SGHTA and FQGNSA. The CDR3 has 14 amino acids. CDR3 sequence reads: CASSTLRANSPLHF. CDR3 nucleotide sequence: TGTGCCAGCAGCACTCTGCGGGCGAATTCACCCCTCCACTTT.

As DNA, the CDR3 is TGTGCCAGCAGTTTAAAAAGGAATGAAAAACTGTTTTTT. Amino acid sequence: CASSLKRNEKLFF. The chain combines TRBV12-3 or TRBV12-4 with TRBJ1-4; D uncertain. Trimming took 2 bases from V and 5 from J, leaving 6 bases between them. This CDR3 is 13 amino acids long.

This clone was seen repeatedly, ten times or more. The rearrangement uses TRBV19 and TRBJ1-6, with D possibly TRBD1 on 6 matching bases. The germline V gene has CDR1 LNHDA and CDR2 SQIVND (reference sequence). Trimming cost V 6 bases and J 7 bases, with 13 bases left between them. This CDR3 is 14 amino acids long. CDR3 loop: CASSPRTVNSPLHF. The CDR3 region has the DNA TGTGCCAGTAGCCCGCGGACAGTGAATTCACCCCTCCACTTT. Drawing the rest from reference TRBV19 and TRBJ1-6, the complete variable domain is DGGITQSPKYLFRKEGQNVTLSCEQNLNHDAMYWYRQDPGQGLRLIYYSQIVNDFQKGDIAEGYSVSREKKESFPLTVTSAQKNPTAFYLCASSPRTVNSPLHFGNGTRLTVT.

V usage is TRBV20-1 and J usage is TRBJ2-5; D might be TRBD2 (6 bases). V shed 8 bases and J shed 4 bases, with 23 bases lying between them. There are 15 residues in the CDR3. Germline V gives CDR1 DFQATT, CDR2 SNEGSKA (reference sequence). The CDR3 sequence: CSSRSIGGAGETQYF. The CDR3, as DNA: TGCAGTTCTCGAAGTATCGGGGGAGCGGGAGAGACCCAGTACTTC.

The table lists this clone with many counts. The chain couples TRBV7-3 to TRBJ2-5; 7 bases map to TRBD2. CDR1 and CDR2 from the germline V gene are SGHTA and FQGTGA. Trimming cost V 2 bases and J 1 base; bases outside gene matches: 4. The CDR3 runs to 15 residues. CDR3 sequence (DNA): TGTGCCAGCAGCTTAGTCGGGGGGTTCCAAGAGACCCAGTACTTC. This encodes CASSLVGGFQETQYF.

Many counts were recorded for this clone. V and J are TRBV2 and TRBJ2-2, with 10 bases lining up with TRBD2. The CDR3 has 17 residues. The junction had 10 bases not matched to a gene; V was cut back by 6 bases and J by 3 bases. The germline CDR1 and CDR2 sequences are SNHLY and FYNNEI. CDR3 coding DNA: TGTGCCAGCAGAGCGAGACTAGCGGGCGAGGACACCGGGGAGCTGTTTTTT. Protein product: CASRARLAGEDTGELFF.

This clone was recorded many times. Distinct nucleotide sequences in the sample also encode this CDR3. The rearrangement uses TRBV12-5 and TRBJ2-3; 10 nucleotides line up with TRBD2. V was pared by 4 bases and J by 2 bases, with 6 bases of the junction left unmatched. The CDR3 is 16 residues long. CDR1 is LGHNT and CDR2 is FRNRAP in the germline V gene. CDR3: CASGSEAGGPTDTQYF. The CDR3 DNA sequence: TGTGCTAGTGGTTCAGAAGCGGGGGGGCCCACAGATACGCAGTATTTT.